The entry that follows covers one TCR beta chain sequence. This sample stems from a study of control samples from healthy donors and cancer patients. This CDR3 spans 11 amino acids. Between the trimmed V and J ends, which lost 1 base and 9 bases, there was a span of 7 bases. In germline, CDR1 is SEHNR, CDR2 FQNEAQ (reference sequence). Assay: immunoSEQ multiplex PCR; the TCRdb copy retains only in-frame clones and omits some. Of 130,000 or so clones listed, about 90% are singletons. This receptor was identified in a man between 50 and 59 years old in good health. V is TRBV7-9 and J is TRBJ2-7; D gene ambiguous. The sample consisted of blood. This chain's CDR3 is CASSLGTVQYF. In nucleotides, the CDR3 is TGTGCCAGCAGCTTAGGGACGGTGCAGTACTTC.